The clone carrying this T cell receptor (beta chain) was counted between two and nine times. A much larger clone lies one base from this, so it may be a read error. Time point described: persistent/refractory GD, antithyroid drugs over 5 years with positive TRAb. PBMCs provided the RNA from which the TCR library was made. This specimen belongs to a study of regulatory T cells in long-lasting Graves disease. Library construction for TCR beta used iRepertoire HTBI primers and Arm-PCR of CDR3 regions. TCRdb ran MiXCR on the multiplex PCR reads and lists one entry per CDR3 protein. There are about 420,000 distinct CDR3 sequences in the sample; around 22% occur only once, and about a quarter lies in the top ten. The CDR3 spans 15 residues. The V gene end was trimmed by 3 bases and the J gene end by 5 bases; junction bases not matched to a gene: 9. Germline V gene sequence: CDR1 MDHEN, CDR2 SYDVKM.

The rearrangement uses TRBV28 and TRBJ2-5; 7 bases map to TRBD2. The clonotype comes from a female donor with Graves disease. This specimen was peripheral blood mononuclear cells (PBMCs), taken when the disease was refractory, from a patient treated with antithyroid drugs. The CDR3 DNA reads TGTGCCAGCAGTTTTGGCGGGGGATATGGCGAGACCCAGTACTTC. Its translation is CASSFGGGYGETQYF.